These T cell receptor beta chains were read from a single sample in a study of T cells in Graves' hyperthyroidism and ophthalmopathy. One entry per CDR3 protein, called by TCRdb with MiXCR from the multiplex PCR reads. The sample lists about 400,000 distinct CDR3 sequences; around 14% were seen once. The sequenced material came from blood. The origin of the receptors is a woman in her late teens or twenties with Graves' hyperthyroidism. The CDR3 runs from the conserved cysteine through the conserved F or W. A D gene is named only where the DNA matches it firmly. Clone size is shown for a subset of rows, as once, few, many or a class of expanded clone.

DNA,CDR3,J,size,V,D
TGCGCCAGCAGCTCGGGACAGGGGTTCACTGAAGCTTTCTTT,CASSSGQGFTEAFF,TRBJ1-1,few,TRBV5-1,TRBD1
TGTGCCAGCAGTCCACCCTCCGGGACGAATGGCTACACCTTC,CASSPPSGTNGYTF,TRBJ1-2,.,TRBV12-3/TRBV12-4,.
TGTGCCAGCACCCGGGGGGGAAGGGACACTGAAGCTTTCTTT,CASTRGGRDTEAFF,TRBJ1-1,.,TRBV12-3/TRBV12-4,.
TGCGCCAGCAGCCAAGGAACAGGGGTCTTCGCTAACTATGGCTACACCTTC,CASSQGTGVFANYGYTF,TRBJ1-2,.,TRBV4-1,TRBD1
TGTGCCAGCAGCGTAGCGTCAGGGAGGAGCACTGAAGCTTTCTTT,CASSVASGRSTEAFF,TRBJ1-1,many,TRBV9,.
TGTGCCAGCAGCCCAACAGGGGATGAAAAACTGTTTTTT,CASSPTGDEKLFF,TRBJ1-4,.,TRBV7-9,TRBD1
TGTGCCAGCACAATACCGAAAGGGGGCTCCTACGAGCAGTACTTC,CASTIPKGGSYEQYF,TRBJ2-7,many,TRBV28,.
TGTGCCAGCAGGAACACGGGCCTCAGGGCAGATACGCAGTATTTT,CASRNTGLRADTQYF,TRBJ2-3,many,TRBV7-9,.
TGTGCCAGCAGCCAAGAGCTTGGGAATTCACCCCTCCACTTT,CASSQELGNSPLHF,TRBJ1-6,few,TRBV4-2,.
TGTGCCAGCAGCCCAACTAGCGGGAGCTCTCTCGAGCAGTACTTC,CASSPTSGSSLEQYF,TRBJ2-7,many,TRBV9,TRBD2
TGTGCCAGCAGGCCTAGCGGCTCCTACAATGAGCAGTTCTTC,CASRPSGSYNEQFF,TRBJ2-1,.,TRBV6-2/TRBV6-3,TRBD2
TGTGCCAGCAGCTTTGAAGCGGGGGGGGCGTTTGTTGGCAATGAGCAGTTCTTC,CASSFEAGGAFVGNEQFF,TRBJ2-1,many,TRBV7-2,TRBD2
TGTGCCAGCAGCCCCTTCGACAGACGGATTACGCAGCAGTACTTC,CASSPFDRRITQQYF,TRBJ2-7,many,TRBV28,.
TGCAGTGCTAGCTGGGGCGAAGAGACCCAGTACTTC,CSASWGEETQYF,TRBJ2-5,few,TRBV20-1,.
TGTGCCAGCAGTGAATCCTACAATCAGCCCCAGCATTTT,CASSESYNQPQHF,TRBJ1-5,many,TRBV2,.
TGTGCCAGCAGCGGGACAGGGGGATTCACCGGGGAGCTGTTTTTT,CASSGTGGFTGELFF,TRBJ2-2,many,TRBV2,TRBD1
TGCGCCAGCAGCTGGGGGGACAGGGGCGGCGAGCAGTACTTC,CASSWGDRGGEQYF,TRBJ2-7,.,TRBV5-1,TRBD1
TGTGCCAGCAGCGCTGCCGGGACAGGGGCCTCTGAATGGACCCAGTACTTC,CASSAAGTGASEWTQYF,TRBJ2-5,.,TRBV6-2/TRBV6-3,TRBD1
TGTGCCAGCAGTTTATCGGTGCAGGGGGGTAGAGCTAACTATGGCTACACCTTC,CASSLSVQGGRANYGYTF,TRBJ1-2,many,TRBV27,TRBD1
TGTGCCAGCGCCCCGAGGGGACAAGAGACCCAGTACTTC,CASAPRGQETQYF,TRBJ2-5,many,TRBV14,.
TGTGCCAGCAGCGTACAGGTCCGAAAAACAGATACGCAGTATTTT,CASSVQVRKTDTQYF,TRBJ2-3,many,TRBV7-8,.
TGTGCCAGCAGCGCGGGGGGGCGGGACACCGGGGAGCTGTTTTTT,CASSAGGRDTGELFF,TRBJ2-2,many,TRBV7-8,TRBD2
TGTGCCGCCCGGACAGGAGGGACTTATAGCAATCAGCCCCAGCATTTT,CAARTGGTYSNQPQHF,TRBJ1-5,many,TRBV28,TRBD1
TGTGCCAGCAGTTACGTCTCAGGGAATATCGAAAAACTGTTTTTT,CASSYVSGNIEKLFF,TRBJ1-4,.,TRBV6-2/TRBV6-3,.
TGCGCCAGCAGCTTGGGCCTAGCAAGGGACGAGCAGTACTTC,CASSLGLARDEQYF,TRBJ2-7,.,TRBV5-1,.
TGCAGTGCGTGGTGGGGGGAAACAGATACGCAGTATTTT,CSAWWGETDTQYF,TRBJ2-3,many,TRBV20-1,.
TGCGCCAGCAGCCAAGATTACCCTCACACAGATACGCAGTATTTT,CASSQDYPHTDTQYF,TRBJ2-3,many,TRBV4-3,.
TGCGCCAGCAGCCGCAGACAGGGAGCGGAGACCCAGTACTTC,CASSRRQGAETQYF,TRBJ2-5,.,TRBV5-1,TRBD1
TGTGCCATCTCCCGCGGGGGGGCATTTAGTACAGATACGCAGTATTTT,CAISRGGAFSTDTQYF,TRBJ2-3,few,TRBV10-3,TRBD2
TGTGCCAGCAGCTTGGACCCCCAGAATACGCAGTATTTT,CASSLDPQNTQYF,TRBJ2-3,.,TRBV5-5,.
TGTGCCAGCAGGTACAGGGACCGAAGCTCTGGAAACACCATATATTTT,CASRYRDRSSGNTIYF,TRBJ1-3,many,TRBV28,.
TGTGCCAGCAGCTTCGAAGGGCGCGGAGGTATACATGAGCAGTTCTTC,CASSFEGRGGIHEQFF,TRBJ2-1,many,TRBV7-6,.
TGTGCCAGCATTGGGCAGGCCCTTACATATGGCTACACCTTC,CASIGQALTYGYTF,TRBJ1-2,many,TRBV6-1,.
TGTGCCAGCAGCCCCCGACTAGCGGAGGCCTACGAGCAGTACTTC,CASSPRLAEAYEQYF,TRBJ2-7,many,TRBV7-9,TRBD2
TGTGCCATCAGTGTCCGGGAGGGAGGCAATGAGCAGTACTTC,CAISVREGGNEQYF,TRBJ2-7,.,TRBV10-3,TRBD2
TGTGCCAGCTCTGGTGGAGGGACGGCAAACACCATATATTTT,CASSGGGTANTIYF,TRBJ1-3,.,TRBV27,.
TGTGCCAGTGCGGCCACTACAGGCGCAGATACGCAGTATTTT,CASAATTGADTQYF,TRBJ2-3,many,TRBV6-2/TRBV6-3,.
TGTGCCAGCAGCTTATTTGGTAGCGGGAGGATGGATGAGCAGTTCTTC,CASSLFGSGRMDEQFF,TRBJ2-1,many,TRBV7-3,TRBD2
TGTGCCAGCAGTTTCTCGGGGACCACAGATACGCAGTATTTT,CASSFSGTTDTQYF,TRBJ2-3,few,TRBV27,.
TGTGCCAGCAGCTTTGGGCAGGGTGTGAATCAGCCCCAGCATTTT,CASSFGQGVNQPQHF,TRBJ1-5,many,TRBV7-2,.
TGCGCCAGCAGCCAAGAGTTAGCGGGGGGCACAGATACGCAGTATTTT,CASSQELAGGTDTQYF,TRBJ2-3,few,TRBV4-1,TRBD2
TGCGCCAGCAGCCAAGTGCGCTGGGGGCTAAATGAGCAGTTCTTC,CASSQVRWGLNEQFF,TRBJ2-1,many,TRBV4-3,.
TGCGCCAGCAGCACAGACAAGTATGAAGCTTTCTTT,CASSTDKYEAFF,TRBJ1-1,.,TRBV5-1,.
TGTGCCAGCAGCTTAAGTGTAAACCCTCGGCGTAGCGGGGTGGGGGATACGCAGTATTTT,CASSLSVNPRRSGVGDTQYF,TRBJ2-3,many,TRBV7-9,TRBD2
TGCGCCAGCAGCCACGGAACCGGGACAGGGGGCGCTGGCTACACCTTC,CASSHGTGTGGAGYTF,TRBJ1-2,many,TRBV4-3,TRBD1
TGTGCCAGCAGTTACCCGCATGGAGGACTTAGATCCTACGAGCAGTACTTC,CASSYPHGGLRSYEQYF,TRBJ2-7,many,TRBV6-2/TRBV6-3,.
TGTGCCAGCAGCGTGAGGACAGGGGTAACAGATACGCAGTATTTT,CASSVRTGVTDTQYF,TRBJ2-3,many,TRBV9,TRBD1
TGTGCCAGCAGCCAACGGCGGGGGGGAGGGGAGACCCAGTACTTC,CASSQRRGGGETQYF,TRBJ2-5,many,TRBV3-1,TRBD2
TGTGCCAGCAGGTTAGGCCCCGCGTTAAGCGCAGATACGCAGTATTTT,CASRLGPALSADTQYF,TRBJ2-3,many,TRBV5-6,.
TGTGCCAGCAGTTTAAGGGGGGAAGACTACAATGAGCAGTTCTTC,CASSLRGEDYNEQFF,TRBJ2-1,many,TRBV28,.
TGTGCCAGCAGGTCGCAGGCGAGCTCCTACGAGCAGTACTTC,CASRSQASSYEQYF,TRBJ2-7,.,TRBV2,.
TGTGCCAGCAGTGCTTCGGCCGGGGGCGAGCAGCCCCAGCATTTT,CASSASAGGEQPQHF,TRBJ1-5,.,TRBV2,.
TGTGCCAGCAGTGGGGGCGGAGAGACCCAGTACTTC,CASSGGGETQYF,TRBJ2-5,many,TRBV2,.